The 18 T cell receptor beta chains presented below share a single source sample, sequenced in a study of glioma-infiltrating T cells after dendritic cell vaccination. Assay: immunoSEQ multiplex PCR; the TCRdb copy retains only in-frame clones and omits some. The data contain about 82,000 clones, over 85% of them seen just once; the ten biggest clones take up approximately 3.2%. The input for sequencing was blood, taken before dendritic cell vaccination. All receptors come from a human donor with glioblastoma.

This clone is a singleton in its sample. This sequence joins TRBV19 and TRBJ1-5; 9 bases agree with TRBD1. CDR1 and CDR2 (germline): LNHDA, SQIVND (reference sequence). The CDR3 has 20 amino acids. V dropped 5 bases and J dropped 2; count of bases not matched to a gene: 19. CDR3 nucleotides: TGTGCCAGTAGTCCCCCGACCGGGACAGGGAGAAGGATAGGCAATCAGCCCCAGCATTTT. It specifies CASSPPTGTGRRIGNQPQHF.

As regards this clone: At one boundary the junction diverges from the germline segment, which might be a read error. Different DNA sequences within this sample yield the same CDR3. The V and J genes are TRBV4-1 and TRBJ1-6, with D unresolved. The CDR3 loop spans 16 amino acids. CDR1 MGHRA and CDR2 YSYEKL come from the germline V gene. CDR3 nucleotide sequence: TGCGCCAGCAGCCAAGGGTCCGGGGTAGTCAATTCCCCCCTCCACTTT. It encodes CASSQGSGVVNSPLHF.

The gene calls are TRBV6-6 and TRBJ2-1; D gene ambiguous. Trimming removed 2 bases from V and 4 bases from J, with 3 bases in between. The germline V gene has CDR1 MNHNY and CDR2 SVGAGI (reference sequence). The CDR3 is made up of 12 amino acids. The CDR3, as DNA: TGTGCCAGCAGTTACCAATACAATGAGCAGTTCTTC. Its protein product is CASSYQYNEQFF.

About this clone: Other DNA variants within this sample encode the same CDR3. J is TRBJ1-4 and V is TRBV2, with D possibly matching TRBD1 (6 bases). Trimming pared 6 bases from V and 8 bases from J, leaving 10 bases between. The germline V gene has CDR1 SNHLY and CDR2 FYNNEI. The CDR3 sequence is 12 residues long. Here the CDR3 DNA reads TGTGCCAGCAGACAGGGTGGGGAAAAACTGTTTTTT. It yields the protein CASRQGGEKLFF.

The chain is built from TRBV6-5 and TRBJ2-7; the match to TRBD1 covers 9 bases. J lost 12 bases, V lost 0 bases, and 9 bases had no gene match. CDR1 is MNHEY, CDR2 SVGAGI, per germline. This CDR3 is 14 amino acids long. CDR3: CASSYSRDRAVGYF. The CDR3 region has the DNA TGTGCCAGCAGTTACTCGCGGGACAGGGCTGTCGGGTACTTC.

V and J are TRBV13 and TRBJ2-4, with 11 bases identical to TRBD2. The CDR3 extends over 16 amino acids. Trimming took 4 bases from V and 0 from J; bases not matched to a gene: 2. Germline-derived CDR1 and CDR2 are PRHDT and FYEKMQ (reference sequence). CDR3 residues: CASSSGLAGAKNIQYF. CDR3 nucleotides: TGTGCCAGCAGCTCCGGACTAGCGGGAGCCAAAAACATTCAGTACTTC.

This clone has only a few counts. The chain is built from TRBV6-5 and TRBJ2-2, with 8 bases matching TRBD1. The junction had 4 bases not matched to a gene; V was cut back by 3 bases and J by 7 bases. Germline V gene sequence: CDR1 MNHEY, CDR2 SVGAGI. This CDR3 is built from 14 residues. The CDR3 loop is CASSYWTGNGELFF. The DNA of the CDR3 is TGTGCCAGCAGTTATTGGACAGGGAACGGGGAGCTGTTTTTT.

This chain links TRBV19 with TRBJ2-7; 9 nucleotides agree with TRBD1. Trimming cost V 10 bases and J 0 bases; bases outside gene matches: 4. CDR3 length: 13 amino acids. Germline lookup yields CDR1 LNHDA and CDR2 SQIVND (reference sequence). CDR3 bases: TGTGCCACCCAACAGGGGGCCTCCTACGAGCAGTACTTC. This gives the protein CATQQGASYEQYF.

The rearrangement links TRBV18 to TRBJ2-5, with D possibly matching TRBD1 (5 bases). The CDR3 is 15 residues long. CDR1 and CDR2 from the germline V gene are KGHSH and LQKENI. V was shortened by 0 bases and J by 4 bases, with 12 bases between the two germline ends. DNA of the CDR3: TGTGCCAGCTCACCACCGAGCAGGGTGGGAGAGACCCAGTACTTC. This encodes CASSPPSRVGETQYF.

This clone was recorded a few times. The chain joins TRBV5-1 to TRBJ1-4, with a weak D call TRBD1 (5 bases). Germline loops: CDR1 SGHRS, CDR2 YFSETQ. V lost 1 base and J 4 bases, leaving 11 bases between the germline ends. There are 15 residues in the CDR3. Here the CDR3 DNA reads TGCGCCAGCAGCTTGAGTCAGGGCTTTAATGAAAAACTGTTTTTT. Encoded protein: CASSLSQGFNEKLFF.

The V and J genes are TRBV27 and TRBJ1-1; D remains unclear. The CDR3 extends over 13 amino acids. Between the trimmed V and J ends, which lost 1 base and 3 bases, there was a span of 6 bases. The V gene's germline CDR1 is MNHEY and CDR2 SMNVEV (reference sequence). DNA for the CDR3: TGTGCCAGCAGTTTATTGAGGGACACTGAAGCTTTCTTT. Its protein is CASSLLRDTEAFF.

This chain links TRBV6-5 with TRBJ2-7, with TRBD1 matching 7 bases. The V segment lost 6 bases and the J segment 2 bases; nucleotides outside the gene matches: 7. This CDR3 is built from 14 residues. Germline V CDR1 and CDR2: MNHEY, SVGAGI. The DNA for the CDR3 is TGTGCCAGCAGGAACAGGGGTGGACCCTACGAGCAGTACTTC. This gives the protein CASRNRGGPYEQYF.

The rearrangement links TRBV25-1 to TRBJ2-1; TRBD1 agrees at 8 bases. Trimming cost V 3 bases and J 6 bases; bases outside gene matches: 7. The CDR3 extends over 15 amino acids. Germline V gene lookup returns CDR1 MGHDK and CDR2 SYGVNS. The CDR3 protein is CASSDVTGASNEQFF. The CDR3 DNA reads as TGTGCCAGCAGTGATGTGACAGGGGCGTCCAATGAGCAGTTCTTC.

The chain joins TRBV4-2 to TRBJ2-5; 12 positions match TRBD2. CDR3 length: 21 amino acids. CDR1 is LGHNA, CDR2 YNFKEQ, per germline. Trimming at V came to 1 base and at J to 2 bases, leaving 17 bases not matched to a gene. The CDR3 DNA reads as TGTGCCAGCAGCCAAGGACTAGCGGGAGCCTCGGGAGCGTTCGAACAAGAGACCCAGTACTTC. This translates into CASSQGLAGASGAFEQETQYF.

The rearrangement joins TRBV2 to TRBJ2-3; no reliable D call. The CDR3 is 13 amino acids. V lost 7 bases and J lost 1, with 9 bases in between. Germline loops: CDR1 SNHLY, CDR2 FYNNEI. The CDR3 bases are TGTGCCAGCAAGATGGCAGGCACAGATACGCAGTATTTT. Its protein is CASKMAGTDTQYF.

The gene calls are TRBV11-3 and TRBJ2-1, with TRBD2 identical over 7 bases. Germline V gene lookup returns CDR1 SGHNT and CDR2 YENEEA. The CDR3 runs 16 residues. With 3 bases clipped from V and 2 bases from J, the junction kept 7 bases outside the gene matches. Here the CDR3 reads CASSLRSAGTYNEQFF. The CDR3 DNA reads TGTGCCAGCAGCTTGAGGTCAGCGGGGACCTACAATGAGCAGTTCTTC.

The V and J genes are TRBV10-1 and TRBJ2-7; D is undetermined. CDR1 and CDR2 (germline): WNHNN, SYGVQD (reference sequence). Deletions cut 6 bases from V and 2 bases from J, with 14 bases between. This CDR3 comprises 14 residues. In DNA, the CDR3 is TGCGCCAGCAGCCCGACGACTGACGCCTACGAGCAGTACTTC. The encoded protein is CASSPTTDAYEQYF.

This rearrangement joins TRBV5-1 to TRBJ1-6; 7 bases match TRBD1. J gave up 10 bases and V 3 bases, and 10 bases lay outside the gene matches. The germline V gene encodes CDR1 SGHRS and CDR2 YFSETQ. The CDR3 spans 15 residues. CDR3 loop: CASSSTGERYSPLHF. CDR3 DNA: TGCGCCAGCAGCTCCACAGGGGAACGATACTCACCCCTCCACTTT.